This TCR beta chain was sequenced during a study of Graves' ophthalmopathy and Graves' hyperthyroidism. Serum thyroxine and TRAb, along with clinical symptoms, thyroid ultrasound and orbital computed tomography, were what diagnosis relied on. V dropped 6 bases and J dropped 3 bases, with 18 bases sitting between them. CDR3 length: 15 residues. Germline V gives CDR1 ENHRY, CDR2 SYGVKD. This clonotype was seen a few times. Amplification of the TCR beta CDR3 regions used RNA transcripts (as template). Investigators did first-round RT-PCR with HTBI primers, then second-round multiplex PCR. TCRdb re-analysed the multiplex PCR reads in MiXCR, keeping a single row per CDR3 protein. This sample carries around 1,000,000 distinct CDR3 sequences, less than 45% of them seen once, and the ten largest clones take approximately 12%.

The chain links TRBV10-3 to TRBJ2-7; maybe TRBD1 (6 bases). The TCR comes from an adult man with Graves' hyperthyroidism. What was sequenced was peripheral blood or thyroid tissue (not recorded which). The CDR3 loop is CAISSDSDPFYEQYF. The CDR3 region has the DNA TGTGCCATCAGCTCGGACAGTGACCCCTTCTACGAGCAGTACTTC.